Sequencing of this T cell receptor (beta chain) was carried out in a study of blood T cell repertoires in COVID-19. Across the whole study: PBMCs, B-cell-depleted T cells, or T cells provided the cDNA or gDNA that made up the material.

The V and J ends lost 3 bases and 2 bases respectively, with 8 bases between them. Germline-derived CDR1 and CDR2 are KGHSH and LQKENI. The CDR3 is 14 amino acids. Using immunoSEQ multiplex PCR, the repertoire was profiled, and TCRdb retains in-frame clones only, with some absent. The sample carries some 150,000 clones, approximately 80% recorded once. This clone has a single count. The chain is built from TRBV18 and TRBJ1-5; D perhaps matches TRBD1 (5 bases). The sequence was collected from a woman of 80 years or more with acute or convalescent COVID-19. Sequencing was carried out using peripheral blood. The DNA for the CDR3 is TGTGCCAGCTCACCGCTAGGGGGCAATCAGCCCCAGCATTTT. It specifies CASSPLGGNQPQHF.